This record looks at one T cell receptor beta chain sequence and its context. This clone was seen more than once but under ten times. Its antigen remains undetermined. Nothing much larger sits one base from this clone, and base qualities are not available. The CDR3 runs 14 residues from the cysteine to the phenylalanine. The sequence is cut down to CDR3 DNA, 42 bases in frame from base 1. Relative to germline, V is 6 bases shorter and J is 3 bases shorter, with 15 bases between their ends. CDR1 and CDR2, per the germline V gene, are MDHEN and SYDVKM. This specimen comes from a study of a mutant IDH1 vaccine in newly diagnosed glioma (dated by TCRdb to about 2021). Study-wide context: Vaccination began 4-6 weeks after radiotherapy alone, or alongside temozolomide cycles in the chemotherapy-containing groups. Peripheral blood was collected at six visits: V03 (baseline), V05, V07, V10, V12 and V13. The week-35 safety follow-up took place at visit V12, and the week-47 end of study took place at visit V13. For exploratory analyses, longitudinal TCRB deep sequencing was carried out in under 30 treated patients wherever samples were available. Before enrollment, patients had received standard therapy of radiotherapy alone, temozolomide alone, or radiochemotherapy with temozolomide; most received the combination. Of the 25 to 40 treated patients, approximately 62% were male and 37.5% were female, and the mean age was approximately 37 years. General findings and caveats noted by the study authors: The authors stated that sample limitations prevented analyses of patient blood samples from being reproduced. Vaccine-induced immune responses across multiple MHC alleles were detected in 90% to 95% of patients. PBMC samples for TCRB deep sequencing were selected based on availability. No apparent relationship was observed between pseudoprogression and alterations in the top peripheral T cell clonotypes detected by TCRB sequencing.

Sample time point, as interpreted from the label and publication: week 47, end of study. Each vaccine dose, consisting of 300 ug of a 20-mer mutant IDH1 peptide in Montanide, was administered subcutaneously with topical imiquimod. Across visits V03 through V10, patients got a total of eight vaccinations, given in weeks 1, 3, 5, 7, 11, 15, 19 and 23. The donors had newly diagnosed IDH1-mutant astrocytomas of WHO grade 3 or 4 that showed loss of nuclear ATRX. The samples were drawn from NOA16, a multicentre, single-arm, open-label phase I trial in Germany that tested a mutant IDH1 peptide vaccine in humans for the first time. Genomic DNA for TCRB sequencing was isolated from EDTA blood with the DNeasy Blood and Tissue Kit. Library creation used the immunoSEQ multiplex PCR assay. Rearranged TCR beta chain sequences were amplified with the hsTCRB Kit following the manufacturer's protocol. TCRB libraries were sequenced on an Illumina MiSeq. On the study's bioinformatics: The proprietary platform of the kit vendor was used for demultiplexing, trimming and gene mapping. The immuneACCESS repertoire file appears here via TCRdb, limited to in-frame rearrangements. These files lack a portion of the clones; in checked studies, under half of the deficit traces to unresolved V genes, and the cause of the others is not known. Clone size and the V and J calls come from that table; the DNA yielded D and trimming. Present in this sample are around 94,000 clones, around nine tenths of which were seen just once. The ten largest clones take up 0.75% to 0.95% of the sample.

Recombination linked TRBV28 to TRBJ2-7; a confident D gene designation cannot be given. The starting material was PBMCs, obtained from a glioma patient whose treatment included an IDH1 peptide vaccine. This clonotype was obtained from a woman in her fifties or sixties with glioma. The nucleotides are TGTGCCAGCAGCCAACTAATGCGGATCTACGAGCAGTACTTC. It specifies CASSQLMRIYEQYF. The CDR3, completed at both ends by the reference TRBV28 and TRBJ2-7 genes, gives the full variable domain DVKVTQSSRYLVKRTGEKVFLECVQDMDHENMFWYRQDPGLGLRLIYFSYDVKMKEKGDIPEGYSVSREKKERFSLILESASTNQTSMYLCASSQLMRIYEQYFGPGTRLTVT.